A single sample is the source of the 26 T cell receptor beta chains below, sequenced in a study of blood T cell repertoires in COVID-19. Assay used: immunoSEQ multiplex PCR; TCRdb lists only in-frame clones, some missing. The sample carries a few hundred thousand clones, 80% to 90% recorded once. Source material: peripheral blood. The receptors originated from a woman aged 40-49 years who had recovered from COVID-19.

The J gene is TRBJ2-5, the V gene TRBV6-1; TRBD2 matches 10 bases. This CDR3 comprises 17 residues. Germline CDR1 is MNHNS and CDR2 is SASEGT. Trimming at V came to 4 bases and at J to 3 bases, leaving 11 bases not matched to a gene. CDR3 in DNA: TGTGCCAGCAGTGTAACCGGGACTAGCGACTTAAAAGAGACCCAGTACTTC. Translated, it gives CASSVTGTSDLKETQYF.

This chain joins TRBV4-1 and TRBJ2-2; maybe TRBD2 (6 bases). CDR3 length equals 14 residues. Trimming cost V 1 base and J 4 bases, with 7 bases left between them. CDR1 is MGHRA and CDR2 is YSYEKL in the germline V gene. CDR3 DNA: TGCGCCAGCAGCCAAGGGGGGGTCACCGGGGAGCTGTTTTTT. This gives the protein CASSQGGVTGELFF.

The chain combines TRBV4-2 with TRBJ1-4; D ambiguous. Germline CDR1 is LGHNA and CDR2 is YNFKEQ. The length of the CDR3 is 13 residues. The V end was cut by 4 bases, the J end by 5 bases, with 8 bases between. CDR3 residues: CASSRQKNEKLFF. CDR3 DNA: TGTGCCAGCAGCCGGCAGAAAAATGAAAAACTGTTTTTT.

The chain uses TRBV27 and TRBJ1-1, with D possibly being TRBD1 (5 bases). The CDR3 has 13 residues. Germline V gene data show CDR1 as MNHEY and CDR2 as SMNVEV (reference sequence). Deletions cut 5 bases from V and 5 bases from J, with 12 bases between. CDR3 nucleotides: TGTGCCAGCAGTCGGGAGAGGGGAACTGAAGCTTTCTTT. As protein: CASSRERGTEAFF.

This chain connects TRBV7-3 to TRBJ1-1; TRBD1 aligns across 8 bases. The CDR3 totals 13 residues. The germline V gene has CDR1 SGHTA and CDR2 FQGTGA. After removal of 5 bases from V and 5 bases from J, the junction contained 4 bases not matched to a gene. DNA for the CDR3: TGTGCCAGCAGCGCGGACAGGGCAACTGAAGCTTTCTTT. It codes for CASSADRATEAFF.

About this clone itself: This specimen includes other DNA sequences encoding the same CDR3. The rearrangement joins TRBV19 to TRBJ2-5, with 7 bases matching TRBD1. Germline CDR1 is LNHDA and CDR2 is SQIVND (reference sequence). The CDR3 spans 14 residues. V gave up 5 bases and J gave up 4 bases; unmatched junction bases: 7. Written as DNA, the CDR3 is TGTGCCAGTAGTGCAAACAGGGGAAGAGAGACCCAGTACTTC. This codes for CASSANRGRETQYF.

This chain connects TRBV3-1 (or the pseudogene TRBV3-2) to TRBJ2-3; 13 bases align to TRBD2. The CDR3 runs 15 residues. Unmatched junction bases numbered 4, after V lost 5 bases and J lost 5 bases. In germline, CDR1 is LGHDT, CDR2 YNNKEL (reference sequence). CDR3 protein: CASSRLAGGGDTQYF. The CDR3, as DNA: TGTGCCAGCAGCAGACTAGCGGGGGGAGGAGATACGCAGTATTTT.

This clone has more than one count but fewer than ten. The chain carries TRBV6-1 and TRBJ1-5; D not resolved. CDR3 length equals 12 residues. Trimming stripped 2 bases from V and 5 bases from J, with 4 bases between. The V gene's germline CDR1 is MNHNS and CDR2 SASEGT. CDR3 bases: TGTGCCAGCAGTGAACTCCATCAGCCCCAGCATTTT. Amino acids: CASSELHQPQHF.

This rearrangement joins TRBV6-2 or TRBV6-3 to TRBJ2-7; D is possibly TRBD2 (5 bases). The CDR3 consists of 13 residues. The V gene lost 6 bases and the J gene lost 3 bases, with 12 bases spanning the gap. Per germline, CDR1 MNHEY and CDR2 SVGEGT. CDR3 sequence: CASSRGVGYEQYF. DNA of the CDR3: TGTGCCAGCAGCCGGGGAGTGGGCTACGAGCAGTACTTC.

J is TRBJ1-3 and V is TRBV5-1; D gene uncertain. Germline V gives CDR1 SGHRS, CDR2 YFSETQ. The CDR3 runs 15 residues. V shed 0 bases and J shed 8 bases, with 15 bases lying between them. CDR3 amino acids: CASSLALDSLDTIYF. The DNA of the CDR3 is TGCGCCAGCAGCTTGGCTCTGGACTCTCTCGACACCATATATTTT.

The V call is TRBV6-5, the J call TRBJ2-7; D is possibly TRBD2 (5 bases). The CDR3 spans 14 residues. Germline CDR1 reads MNHEY; CDR2 reads SVGAGI. The V end lost 6 bases, the J end lost 0 bases, and 12 bases lay between the germline ends. The CDR3 loop reads CASRDGVGSYEQYF. The CDR3 region has the DNA TGTGCCAGCAGAGACGGGGTGGGCTCCTACGAGCAGTACTTC.

The V and J genes are TRBV7-2 and TRBJ2-1; 10 bases fit TRBD1. V lost 5 bases and J lost 7; bases outside the gene matches: 8. Germline loops: CDR1 SGHTA, CDR2 FQGNSA. This CDR3 is built from 15 residues. In DNA form, the CDR3 reads TGTGCCAGCAGCATTCCGGGACAGGGGCTTAATGAGCAGTTCTTC. Translation gives CASSIPGQGLNEQFF.

The J gene is TRBJ1-3, the V gene TRBV4-3; D gene uncertain. CDR1 is LGHNA, CDR2 YSLEER, per germline. Trimming cost V 6 bases and J 0 bases, with 15 bases left between them. The CDR3 is made up of 16 amino acids. Here the CDR3 DNA reads TGCGCCAGCAGTCAAAACCTAGACCTCTCTGGAAACACCATATATTTT. It codes for CASSQNLDLSGNTIYF.

This clone came up once. The rearrangement uses TRBV7-8 and TRBJ1-6; D call uncertain. V was shortened by 4 bases and J by 0 bases, with 4 bases between the two germline ends. This CDR3 is built from 14 residues. Germline loops: CDR1 SGHVS, CDR2 FQNEAQ. CDR3 sequence (DNA): TGTGCCAGCAGCTCCTCCTCCTATAATTCACCCCTCCACTTT. Protein: CASSSSSYNSPLHF.

This clone has only one observation. The chain couples TRBV19 to TRBJ2-6; the D gene is possibly TRBD2 (5 bases). The V end lost 0 bases, the J end lost 0 bases, and 12 bases lay between the germline ends. There are 18 residues in the CDR3. In germline, CDR1 is LNHDA, CDR2 SQIVND (reference sequence). The CDR3 region has the DNA TGTGCCAGTAGTATAGACCCCCCGCGGGTCTCTGGGGCCAACGTCCTGACTTTC. Translating gives CASSIDPPRVSGANVLTF.

V gene TRBV28 combines with J gene TRBJ2-5; D is ambiguous. CDR3 length: 13 amino acids. Looked up from germline, CDR1 is MDHEN and CDR2 is SYDVKM. Trimming cost V 7 bases and J 5 bases, with 14 bases left between them. The DNA of the CDR3 is TGTGCCAGCACCCCGCAGTTCCAGGAGACCCAGTACTTC. Translating gives CASTPQFQETQYF.

This chain links TRBV6-5 with TRBJ2-2; 7 bases map to TRBD1. Germline CDR1 and CDR2: MNHEY and SVGAGI. CDR3 length: 15 amino acids. The trim removed 5 bases at V and 4 bases at J, leaving 7 bases unmatched. The CDR3 sequence is CASSRDSKITGELFF. Written as DNA, the CDR3 is TGTGCCAGCAGTCGGGACAGTAAAATCACCGGGGAGCTGTTTTTT.

CDR3 amino acids: CASSLDVLGGRGYTF. DNA of the CDR3: TGTGCCAGCAGCTTGGATGTGTTAGGAGGACGTGGCTACACCTTC. The chain recombines TRBV5-6 with TRBJ1-2; D remains ambiguous. Germline V gives CDR1 SGHDT, CDR2 YYEEEE. Trimming left V 0 bases short and J 7 bases short, with 16 bases between. The CDR3 contains 15 residues.

This sequence joins TRBV29-1 and TRBJ1-1; weak D call: TRBD1 (5 bases). The CDR3 runs to 10 residues. Germline V gives CDR1 SQVTM, CDR2 ANQGSEA. The CDR3 DNA reads as TGCGCCACAGGGAACACTGAAGCTTTCTTT. Amino acids: CATGNTEAFF.

The chain couples TRBV5-8 to TRBJ2-5, with D maybe TRBD1 (5 bases). In germline, CDR1 is SGHTS, CDR2 YDEGEE. The CDR3 covers 13 residues. V dropped 0 bases and J dropped 5 bases, with 8 bases sitting between them. The CDR3 sequence: CASSLGGLETQYF. CDR3 DNA: TGTGCCAGCAGCTTGGGGGGCTTGGAGACCCAGTACTTC.

The chain has TRBV9 and TRBJ2-7; 7 bases fit TRBD1. In germline, CDR1 is SGDLS, CDR2 YYNGEE. With 6 bases clipped from V and 4 bases from J, the junction kept 19 bases outside the gene matches. This CDR3 is built from 17 residues. The CDR3 spells CASTKYDRAHSLYEQYF. The CDR3 DNA reads TGTGCCAGCACCAAGTACGACAGGGCTCACTCACTATACGAGCAGTACTTC.

This clone was detected a few times. This chain links TRBV21-1 with TRBJ2-5; TRBD2 is taken as the D call from the table, unchecked against the DNA. TRBV21-1 is labeled a pseudogene. The CDR3 runs to 18 residues. This chain's CDR3 is CASSKVSTSGGFQETQYF. DNA of the CDR3: TGTGCCAGCAGCAAAGTATCGACTAGCGGGGGGTTCCAAGAGACCCAGTACTTC.

The count of this clone is one. The rearrangement joins TRBV9 to TRBJ2-5, with 8 bases identical to TRBD1. Germline CDR1 reads SGDLS; CDR2 reads YYNGEE. The V and J ends lost 3 bases and 5 bases, in that order; junction bases with no gene match: 9. The CDR3 extends over 15 amino acids. The chain's CDR3 is CASSARQGIRETQYF. CDR3 DNA sequence: TGTGCCAGCAGCGCAAGACAGGGGATTAGGGAGACCCAGTACTTC.

The chain is built from TRBV2 and TRBJ1-1, with D perhaps TRBD1 (6 bases). Germline values: CDR1 SNHLY, CDR2 FYNNEI. The CDR3 totals 13 residues. V was shortened by 2 bases and J by 4 bases, with 8 bases between the two germline ends. The CDR3 here is CASSEYRATEAFF. In nucleotides, the CDR3 is TGTGCCAGCAGTGAATACAGGGCCACTGAAGCTTTCTTT.

The J gene is TRBJ1-2, the V gene TRBV19, with unresolved D. Germline lookup yields CDR1 LNHDA and CDR2 SQIVND (reference sequence). V was shortened by 1 base and J by 3 bases, with 18 bases between the two germline ends. This CDR3 region has 17 residues. The CDR3 DNA reads TGTGCCAGTAGTATAGGATTTGGGATTAAGGGAGACTATGGCTACACCTTC. This encodes CASSIGFGIKGDYGYTF.

The rearrangement uses TRBV5-5 and TRBJ2-7; D remains ambiguous. Trimming removed 0 bases from V and 7 bases from J, with 8 bases in between. The CDR3 consists of 12 residues. Germline values: CDR1 SGHKS, CDR2 YYEKEE (reference sequence). The CDR3 nucleotides read TGTGCCAGCAGCTTGGTATTCGGGGAGCAGTACTTC. Its translation is CASSLVFGEQYF.